These T cell receptor beta chains were read from a single sample in a study of untreated major depressive disorder. Clones were sequenced by immunoSEQ multiplex PCR, and TCRdb holds only the in-frame ones, with some missing. The sample contains tens of thousands of clones, just under 95% of which appear only once. The sample consisted of CD4+ T cells from PBMCs. The receptors were gathered from a man aged 30 to 39 in good health. Both conserved end residues are part of each CDR3. The D gene is left open where the match is weak. The size entry is marked missing in some rows and otherwise reads once, few, many or a size class.

CDR3aa	CDR3nt	v_gene	d_gene	j_gene	abundance
CASRRDRVNTEAFF	TGTGCCAGCAGGAGGGACAGGGTGAACACTGAAGCTTTCTTT	TRBV5-6	TRBD1	TRBJ1-1	NA
CATSSGLVTYTEAFF	TGTGCCACCAGCAGTGGGCTTGTCACCTACACTGAAGCTTTCTTT	TRBV15	NA	TRBJ1-1	NA
CASSHSRAGELDNEQFF	TGCGCCAGCAGCCACTCCCGGGCGGGGGAGCTCGACAATGAGCAGTTCTTC	TRBV4-3	TRBD2	TRBJ2-1	NA
CASMTGDRANYGYTF	TGTGCCAGCATGACGGGAGACCGAGCTAACTATGGCTACACCTTC	TRBV6-1	NA	TRBJ1-2	NA
CASSEFGANTGELFF	TGTGCCAGCAGTGAGTTTGGGGCGAACACCGGGGAGCTGTTTTTT	TRBV6-1	NA	TRBJ2-2	NA
CASSLAGAEGAFF	TGTGCCAGCAGCTTAGCAGGGGCCGAGGGAGCTTTCTTT	TRBV7-9	NA	TRBJ1-1	NA
CASSLTGFRGTNTEAFF	TGTGCCAGCAGCTTAACAGGGTTCCGGGGGACGAACACTGAAGCTTTCTTT	TRBV7-3	NA	TRBJ1-1	NA
CASSPLPGLTYNEQFF	TGTGCCAGCAGCCCTCTACCGGGACTTACTTACAATGAGCAGTTCTTC	TRBV7-3	NA	TRBJ2-1	NA
CASSPEAGGANVLTF	TGCGCCAGCAGCCCCGAGGCGGGTGGGGCCAACGTCCTGACTTTC	TRBV5-1	NA	TRBJ2-6	NA
CASSEARNEQFF	TGTGCCAGCAGTGAAGCAAGGAATGAGCAGTTCTTC	TRBV2	NA	TRBJ2-1	NA
CASSLGTTRLEEQYF	TGTGCCAGCAGTCTCGGGACCACACGGTTGGAGGAGCAGTACTTC	TRBV2	NA	TRBJ2-7	NA
CASRSLAGVYNEQFF	TGTGCCAGCAGATCACTAGCGGGAGTCTACAATGAGCAGTTCTTC	TRBV6-5	TRBD2	TRBJ2-1	NA
CASSLDRANQPQHF	TGTGCCAGTAGTTTGGACAGGGCAAATCAGCCCCAGCATTTT	TRBV19	TRBD1	TRBJ1-5	NA
CASSPDTSNQPQHF	TGTGCCAGCAGCCCCGACACCAGCAATCAGCCCCAGCATTTT	TRBV7-9	NA	TRBJ1-5	once
CAWNPSPADEQFF	TGTGCCTGGAATCCGTCCCCGGCCGATGAGCAGTTCTTC	TRBV30	NA	TRBJ2-1	few
CASSVPGQGSYGYTF	TGTGCCAGCAGCGTTCCGGGACAGGGGTCCTATGGCTACACCTTC	TRBV28	TRBD1	TRBJ1-2	NA
CASPYVGPWWEQFF	TGTGCCAGCCCTTACGTGGGGCCCTGGTGGGAGCAGTTCTTC	TRBV7-6	NA	TRBJ2-1	NA
CASSHMLAGERTGELFF	TGTGCCAGCAGCCATATGTTAGCGGGAGAGAGGACCGGGGAGCTGTTTTTT	TRBV7-6	TRBD2	TRBJ2-2	NA
CASSPTEEGTEAFF	TGTGCCAGCAGCCCGACAGAAGAAGGGACTGAAGCTTTCTTT	TRBV2	NA	TRBJ1-1	NA
CSPWWETQYF	TGCAGTCCCTGGTGGGAGACCCAGTACTTC	TRBV20-1	NA	TRBJ2-5	NA
CASSSPQGRFLYEQYF	TGTGCCAGCAGTTCGCCACAGGGAAGGTTTCTCTACGAGCAGTACTTC	TRBV27	NA	TRBJ2-7	NA
CASSYKQVLGYEKLFF	TGTGCCAGCAGTTACAAACAGGTTTTGGGATATGAAAAACTGTTTTTT	TRBV6-5	NA	TRBJ1-4	NA
CASSLDNTEAFF	TGTGCCAGCAGCTTAGACAACACTGAAGCTTTCTTT	TRBV11-1	NA	TRBJ1-1	NA
CASSLTNQPQHF	TGTGCCAGCAGCTTAACTAATCAGCCCCAGCATTTT	TRBV7-9	NA	TRBJ1-5	NA
CASSTGYGYTF	TGTGCCAGCAGTACCGGATATGGCTACACCTTC	TRBV28	NA	TRBJ1-2	NA
CASSPGVRETQYF	TGTGCCAGCTCACCGGGGGTTCGGGAGACCCAGTACTTC	TRBV18	NA	TRBJ2-5	NA